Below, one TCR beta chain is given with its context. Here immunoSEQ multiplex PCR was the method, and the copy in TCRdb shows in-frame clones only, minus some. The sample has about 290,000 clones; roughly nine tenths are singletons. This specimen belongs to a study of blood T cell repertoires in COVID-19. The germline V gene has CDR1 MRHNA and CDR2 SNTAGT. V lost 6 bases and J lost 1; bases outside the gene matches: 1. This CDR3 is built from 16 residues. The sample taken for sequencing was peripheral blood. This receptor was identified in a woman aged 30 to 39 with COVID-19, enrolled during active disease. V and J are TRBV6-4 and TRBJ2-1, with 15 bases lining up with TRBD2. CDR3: CASSGLAGGSYNEQFF. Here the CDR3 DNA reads TGTGCCAGCAGCGGACTAGCGGGGGGGTCCTACAATGAGCAGTTCTTC.